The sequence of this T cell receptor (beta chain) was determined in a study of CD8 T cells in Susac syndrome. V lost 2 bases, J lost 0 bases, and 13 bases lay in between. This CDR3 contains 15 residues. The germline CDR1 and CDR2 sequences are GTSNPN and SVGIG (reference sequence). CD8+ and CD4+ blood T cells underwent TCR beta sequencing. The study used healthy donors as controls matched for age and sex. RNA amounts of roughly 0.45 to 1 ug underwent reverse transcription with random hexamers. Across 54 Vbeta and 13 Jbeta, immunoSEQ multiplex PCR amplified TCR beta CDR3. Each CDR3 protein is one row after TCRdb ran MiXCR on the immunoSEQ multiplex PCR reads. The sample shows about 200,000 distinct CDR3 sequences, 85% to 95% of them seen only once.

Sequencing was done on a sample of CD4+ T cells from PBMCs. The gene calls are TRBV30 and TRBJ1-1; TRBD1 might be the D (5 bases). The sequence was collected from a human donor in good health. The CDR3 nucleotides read TGTGCCTGGAGTTACAGGACGCTCTTGAACACTGAAGCTTTCTTT. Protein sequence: CAWSYRTLLNTEAFF.